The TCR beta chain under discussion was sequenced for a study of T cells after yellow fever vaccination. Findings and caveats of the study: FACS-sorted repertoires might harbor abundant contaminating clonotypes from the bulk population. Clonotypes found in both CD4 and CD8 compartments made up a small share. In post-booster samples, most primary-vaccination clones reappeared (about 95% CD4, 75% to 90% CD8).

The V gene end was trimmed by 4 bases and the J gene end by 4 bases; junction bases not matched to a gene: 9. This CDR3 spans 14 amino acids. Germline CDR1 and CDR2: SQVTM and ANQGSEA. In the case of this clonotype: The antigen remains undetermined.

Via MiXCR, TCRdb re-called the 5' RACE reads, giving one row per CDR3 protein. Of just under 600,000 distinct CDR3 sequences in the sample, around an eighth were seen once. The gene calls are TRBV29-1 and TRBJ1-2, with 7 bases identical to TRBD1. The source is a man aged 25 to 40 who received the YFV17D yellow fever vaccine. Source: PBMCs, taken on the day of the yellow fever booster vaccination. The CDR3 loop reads CSVGQDRSSYGYTF. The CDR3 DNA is TGCAGCGTTGGCCAGGACAGGAGCAGCTATGGCTACACCTTC. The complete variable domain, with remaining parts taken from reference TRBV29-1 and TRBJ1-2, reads SAVISQKPSRDICQRGTSLTIQCQVDSQVTMMFWYRQQPGQSLTLIATANQGSEATYESGFVIDKFPISRPNLTFSTLTVSNMSPEDSSIYLCSVGQDRSSYGYTFGSGTRLTVV.